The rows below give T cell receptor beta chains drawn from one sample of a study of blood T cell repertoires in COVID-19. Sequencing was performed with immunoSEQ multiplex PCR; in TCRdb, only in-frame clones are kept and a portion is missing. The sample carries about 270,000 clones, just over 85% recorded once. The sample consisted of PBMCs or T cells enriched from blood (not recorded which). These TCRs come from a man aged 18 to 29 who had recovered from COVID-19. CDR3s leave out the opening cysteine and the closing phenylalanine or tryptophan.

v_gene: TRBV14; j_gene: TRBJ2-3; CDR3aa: ASSQGTLSTDTQY
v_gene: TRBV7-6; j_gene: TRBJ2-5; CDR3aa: ASSHPSGPIQETQY
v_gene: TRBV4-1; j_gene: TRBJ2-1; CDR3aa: ASSQDRQEQF
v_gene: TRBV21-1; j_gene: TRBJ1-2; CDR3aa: ASTPCYGYT
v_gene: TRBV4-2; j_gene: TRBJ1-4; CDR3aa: ASSQDFSPEKLF
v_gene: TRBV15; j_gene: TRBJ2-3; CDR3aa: ATSAGQSTDTQY
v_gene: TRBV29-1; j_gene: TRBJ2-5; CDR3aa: SVQIDRVRETQY
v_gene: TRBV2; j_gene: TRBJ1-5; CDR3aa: ASRRAGVLSNQPQH
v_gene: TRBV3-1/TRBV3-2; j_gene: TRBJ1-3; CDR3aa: ASSQGPGDTIY
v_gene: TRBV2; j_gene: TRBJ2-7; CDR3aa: ASNKAEPGQGPGRYEQY
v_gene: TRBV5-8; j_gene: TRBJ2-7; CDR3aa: ASSRPTRGSYEQY
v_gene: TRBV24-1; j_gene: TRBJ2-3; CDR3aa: ATRETATTDTQY
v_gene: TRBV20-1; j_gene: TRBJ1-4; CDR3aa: SASEAGGLF
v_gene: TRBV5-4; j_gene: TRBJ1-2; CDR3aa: ASSLSGGKRGYT
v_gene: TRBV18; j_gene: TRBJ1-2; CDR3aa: ASSALTALNYGYT
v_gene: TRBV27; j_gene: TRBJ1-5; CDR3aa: ASGRGNGLINQPQH
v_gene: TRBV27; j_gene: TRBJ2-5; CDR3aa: ASSSVLTGSRETQY
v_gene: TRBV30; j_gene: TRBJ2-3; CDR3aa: AWDRGYTDTQY
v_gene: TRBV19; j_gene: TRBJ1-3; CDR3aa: ASTLQGRSSGNTIY
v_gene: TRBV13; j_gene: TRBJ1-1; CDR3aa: ASSLGTRNTEAF
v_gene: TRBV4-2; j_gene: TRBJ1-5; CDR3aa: ASSQGQALNQPQH
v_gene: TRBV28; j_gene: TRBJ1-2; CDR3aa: ASLYSSGPLKNYGYT
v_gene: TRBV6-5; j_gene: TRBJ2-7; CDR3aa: ASRGLAGDYEQY
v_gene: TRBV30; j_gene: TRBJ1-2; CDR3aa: AWSPNYGYT
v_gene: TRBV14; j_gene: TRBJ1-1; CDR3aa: ASSLGLNTEAF
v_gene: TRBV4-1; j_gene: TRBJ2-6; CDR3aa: ASSSQTGAGANVLT
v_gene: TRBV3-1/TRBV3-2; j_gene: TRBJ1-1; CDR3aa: ASSQVPGENTEAF
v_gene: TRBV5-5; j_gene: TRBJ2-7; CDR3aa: ASSLVQDDYEEQY
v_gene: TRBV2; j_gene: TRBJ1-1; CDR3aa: ASSTGGRDTEAF
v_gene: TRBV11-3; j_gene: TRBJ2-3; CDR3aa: ASSSGGLAGGLADTQY
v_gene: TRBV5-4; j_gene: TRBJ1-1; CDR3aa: ASSVVAPLGLNTEAF
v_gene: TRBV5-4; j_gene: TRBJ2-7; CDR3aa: ASSLVGGLAGAGEQY
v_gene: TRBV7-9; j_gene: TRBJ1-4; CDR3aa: ASSPGWTNEKLF
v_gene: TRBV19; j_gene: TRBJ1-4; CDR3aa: ASSIWDRGLVNEKLF
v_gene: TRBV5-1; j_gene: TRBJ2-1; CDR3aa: ASSLDRFDEQF
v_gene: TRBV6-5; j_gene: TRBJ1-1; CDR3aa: ASNPGETEAF
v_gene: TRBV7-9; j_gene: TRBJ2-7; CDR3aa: ASSLFRGAGTSGSYEQY
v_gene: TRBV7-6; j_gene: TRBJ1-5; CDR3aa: ASSRQINQPQH
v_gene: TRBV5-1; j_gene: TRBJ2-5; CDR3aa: ASSPGGGQETQY
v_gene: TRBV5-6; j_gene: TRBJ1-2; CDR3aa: ASSWTGDEGYT
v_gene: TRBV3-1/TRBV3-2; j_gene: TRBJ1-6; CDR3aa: ASSPLSNSPLH
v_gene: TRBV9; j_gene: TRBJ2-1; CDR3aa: ASSVLSNRVAYNEQF
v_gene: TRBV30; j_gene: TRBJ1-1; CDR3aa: AWTGQGRTEAF
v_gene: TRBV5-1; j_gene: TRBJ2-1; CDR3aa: ASSLVQSSYNEQF
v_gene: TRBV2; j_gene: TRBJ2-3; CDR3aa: ASISGDDTQY
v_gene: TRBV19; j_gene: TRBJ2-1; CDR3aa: ASSAPGTSGGSSYNEQF
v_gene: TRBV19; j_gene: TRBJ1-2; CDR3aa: ASSIGSEGASSGGYT
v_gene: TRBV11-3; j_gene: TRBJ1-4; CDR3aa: ASSWRGTNEKLF
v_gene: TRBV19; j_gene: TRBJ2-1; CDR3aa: ASRAGGQGLKDEQF
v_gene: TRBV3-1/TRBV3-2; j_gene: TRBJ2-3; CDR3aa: ASSRLAGTLSTDTQY
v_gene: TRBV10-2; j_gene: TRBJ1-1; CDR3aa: ASKKQGGTEAF
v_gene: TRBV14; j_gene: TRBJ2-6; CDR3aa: ASSQEIWSSGANVLT
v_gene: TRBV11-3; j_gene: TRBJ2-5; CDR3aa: ASSLPSSGRTQY